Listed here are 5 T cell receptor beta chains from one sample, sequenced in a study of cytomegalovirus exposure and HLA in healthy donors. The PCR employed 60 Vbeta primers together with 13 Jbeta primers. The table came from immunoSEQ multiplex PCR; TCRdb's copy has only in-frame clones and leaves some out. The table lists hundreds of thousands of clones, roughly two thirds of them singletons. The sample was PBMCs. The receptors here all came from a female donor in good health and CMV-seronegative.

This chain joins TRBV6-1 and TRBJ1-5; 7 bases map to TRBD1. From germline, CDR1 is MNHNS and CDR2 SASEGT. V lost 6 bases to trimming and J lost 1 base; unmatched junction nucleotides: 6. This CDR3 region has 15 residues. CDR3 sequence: CASSPTGVSNQPQHF. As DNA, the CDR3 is TGTGCCAGCAGCCCTACAGGGGTGAGCAATCAGCCCCAGCATTTT.

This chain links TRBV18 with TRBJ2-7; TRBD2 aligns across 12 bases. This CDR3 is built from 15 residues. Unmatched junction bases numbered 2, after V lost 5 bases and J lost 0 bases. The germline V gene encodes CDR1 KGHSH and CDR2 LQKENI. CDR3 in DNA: TGTGCCAGCTCAGAGACTAGCGGGAGCTCCTACGAGCAGTACTTC. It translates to CASSETSGSSYEQYF.

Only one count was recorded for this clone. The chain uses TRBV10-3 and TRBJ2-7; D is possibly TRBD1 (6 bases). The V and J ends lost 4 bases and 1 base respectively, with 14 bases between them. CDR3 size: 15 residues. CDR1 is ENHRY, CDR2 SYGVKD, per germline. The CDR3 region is CAISAYRDLSYEQYF. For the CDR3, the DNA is TGTGCCATCAGTGCCTACAGGGACCTATCCTACGAGCAGTACTTC.

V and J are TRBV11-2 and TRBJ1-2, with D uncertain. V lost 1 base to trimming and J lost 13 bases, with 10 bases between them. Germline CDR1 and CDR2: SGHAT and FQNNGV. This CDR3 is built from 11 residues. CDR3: CASSLGSVITF. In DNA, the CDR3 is TGTGCCAGCAGCTTAGGATCAGTGATCACCTTC.

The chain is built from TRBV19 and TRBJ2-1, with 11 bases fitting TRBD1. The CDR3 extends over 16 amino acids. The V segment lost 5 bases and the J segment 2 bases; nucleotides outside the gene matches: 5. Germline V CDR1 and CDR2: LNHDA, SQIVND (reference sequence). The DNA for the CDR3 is TGTGCCAGTAGTGCAGGGACAGGGGGGGCCTACAATGAGCAGTTCTTC. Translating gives CASSAGTGGAYNEQFF.